One and the same sample provided the 3 T cell receptor beta chains below, sequenced in a study of early T cells in non-severe SARS-CoV-2 infection. TCRdb fed the 5' RACE reads into MiXCR, producing one record per CDR3 protein. Counted here are about 22,000 distinct CDR3 sequences, 4.7% occurring once; the ten biggest clones make up roughly 15%. The sequenced sample was whole blood. Source of these receptors: an adult who was a healthcare worker with PCR-confirmed SARS-CoV-2 infection or an uninfected control (not recorded which).

This clonotype was detected a few times. The chain recombines TRBV5-1 with TRBJ1-2; unclear D gene. Trimming left V 3 bases short and J 2 bases short, with 11 bases between. This CDR3 has 14 amino acids. Per the germline V gene, CDR1 is SGHRS and CDR2 is YFSETQ. The chain's CDR3 is CASSSGPENYGYTF. The CDR3 nucleotides read TGCGCCAGCAGCTCCGGACCTGAGAACTATGGCTACACCTTC.

V and J are TRBV24-1 and TRBJ2-2; a weak D match, TRBD2 (6 bases). Trimming took off 3 bases at V and 1 base at J, with 11 bases between the two ends. Germline-derived CDR1 and CDR2 are KGHDR and SFDVKD. CDR3 length equals 16 residues. The CDR3 reads CATSDLPGGNTGELFF. The CDR3 DNA reads as TGTGCCACCAGTGATCTGCCCGGGGGGAACACCGGGGAGCTGTTTTTT.

In this sample, this clonotype turned up many times. This chain connects TRBV10-3 to TRBJ2-3; tentatively, D is TRBD2 (5 bases). Germline CDR1 reads ENHRY; CDR2 reads SYGVKD. Trimming took 0 bases from V and 8 from J, leaving 12 bases between them. The CDR3 is made up of 14 amino acids. The CDR3 loop reads CAISESRAAITQYF. CDR3 DNA sequence: TGTGCCATCAGTGAGTCCCGAGCGGCGATTACGCAGTATTTT.